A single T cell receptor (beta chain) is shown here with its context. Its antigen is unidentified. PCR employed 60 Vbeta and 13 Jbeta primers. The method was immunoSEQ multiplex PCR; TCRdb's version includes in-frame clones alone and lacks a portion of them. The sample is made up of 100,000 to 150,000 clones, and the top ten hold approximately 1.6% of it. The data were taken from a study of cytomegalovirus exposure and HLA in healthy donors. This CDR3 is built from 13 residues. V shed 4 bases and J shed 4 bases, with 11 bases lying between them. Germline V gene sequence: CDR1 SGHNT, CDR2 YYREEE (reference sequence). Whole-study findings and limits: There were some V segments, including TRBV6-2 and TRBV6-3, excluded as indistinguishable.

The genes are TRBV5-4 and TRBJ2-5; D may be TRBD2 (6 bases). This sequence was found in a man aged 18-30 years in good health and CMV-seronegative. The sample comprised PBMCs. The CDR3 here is CASSTAGTETQYF. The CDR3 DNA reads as TGTGCCAGCAGCACCGCGGGAACAGAGACCCAGTACTTC.